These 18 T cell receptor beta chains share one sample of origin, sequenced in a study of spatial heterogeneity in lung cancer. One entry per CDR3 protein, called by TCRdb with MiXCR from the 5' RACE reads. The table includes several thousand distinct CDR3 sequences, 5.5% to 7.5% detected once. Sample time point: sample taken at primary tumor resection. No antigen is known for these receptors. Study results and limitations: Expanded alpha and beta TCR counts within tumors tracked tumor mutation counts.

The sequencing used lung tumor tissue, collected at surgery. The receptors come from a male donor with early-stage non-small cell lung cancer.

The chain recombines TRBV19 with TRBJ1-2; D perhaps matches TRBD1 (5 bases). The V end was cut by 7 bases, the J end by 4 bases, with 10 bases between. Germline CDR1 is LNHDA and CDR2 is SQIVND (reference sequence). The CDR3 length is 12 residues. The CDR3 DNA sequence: TGTGCCAGTACGAGGGGCTTCTATGGCTACACCTTC. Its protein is CASTRGFYGYTF.

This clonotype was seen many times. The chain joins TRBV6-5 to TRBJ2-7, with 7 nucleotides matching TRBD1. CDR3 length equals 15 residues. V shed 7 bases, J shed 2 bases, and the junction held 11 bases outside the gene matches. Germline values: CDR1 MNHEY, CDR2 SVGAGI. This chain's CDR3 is CASTPRRQGAYEQYF. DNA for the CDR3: TGTGCCAGCACCCCCAGAAGACAGGGCGCCTACGAGCAGTACTTC.

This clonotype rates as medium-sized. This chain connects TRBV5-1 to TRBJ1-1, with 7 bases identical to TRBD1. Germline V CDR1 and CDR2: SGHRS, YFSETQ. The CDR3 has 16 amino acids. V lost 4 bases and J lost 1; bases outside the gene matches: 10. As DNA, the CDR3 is TGCGCCAGCAGCACCCGACGACAGGGTGAGAACACTGAAGCTTTCTTT. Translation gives CASSTRRQGENTEAFF.

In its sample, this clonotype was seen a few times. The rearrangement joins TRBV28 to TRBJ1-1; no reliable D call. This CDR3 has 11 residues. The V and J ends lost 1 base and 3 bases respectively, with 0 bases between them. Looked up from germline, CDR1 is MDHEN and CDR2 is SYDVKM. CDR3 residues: CASSLYTEAFF. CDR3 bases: TGTGCCAGCAGTTTATACACTGAAGCTTTCTTT.

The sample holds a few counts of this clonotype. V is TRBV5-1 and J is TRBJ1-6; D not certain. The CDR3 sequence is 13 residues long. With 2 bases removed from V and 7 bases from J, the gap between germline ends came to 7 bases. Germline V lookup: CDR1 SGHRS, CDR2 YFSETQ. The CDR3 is CASSFEGNSPLHF. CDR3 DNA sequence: TGCGCCAGCAGCTTTGAGGGCAATTCACCCCTCCACTTT.

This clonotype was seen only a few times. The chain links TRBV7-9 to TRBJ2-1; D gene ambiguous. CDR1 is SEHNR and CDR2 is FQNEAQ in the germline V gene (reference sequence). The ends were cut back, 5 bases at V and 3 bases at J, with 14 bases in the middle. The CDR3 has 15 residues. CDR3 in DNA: TGTGCCAGCAGCCGCGGTTCACTCAACTACAATGAGCAGTTCTTC. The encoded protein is CASSRGSLNYNEQFF.

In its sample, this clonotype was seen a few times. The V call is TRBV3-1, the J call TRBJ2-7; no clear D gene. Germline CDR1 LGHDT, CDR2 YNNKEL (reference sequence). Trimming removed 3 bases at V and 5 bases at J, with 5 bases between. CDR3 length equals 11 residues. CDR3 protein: CASSHSHEQYF. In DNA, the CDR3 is TGTGCCAGCAGCCATTCCCACGAGCAGTACTTC.

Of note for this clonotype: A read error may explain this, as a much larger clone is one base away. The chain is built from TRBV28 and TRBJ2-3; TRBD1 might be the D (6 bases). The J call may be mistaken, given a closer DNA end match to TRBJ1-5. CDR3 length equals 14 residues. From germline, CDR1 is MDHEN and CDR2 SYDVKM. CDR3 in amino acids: CASSLSRDTDTQHF. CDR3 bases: TGTGCCAGCAGTTTGAGTCGGGACACAGATACGCAGCATTTT.

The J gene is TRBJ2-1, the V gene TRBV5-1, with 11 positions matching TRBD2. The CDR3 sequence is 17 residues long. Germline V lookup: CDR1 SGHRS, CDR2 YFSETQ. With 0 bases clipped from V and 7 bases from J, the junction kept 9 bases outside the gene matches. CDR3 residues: CASSLGGLAGGVNEQFF. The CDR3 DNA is TGCGCCAGCAGCTTGGGCGGTCTAGCGGGGGGCGTGAATGAGCAGTTCTTC. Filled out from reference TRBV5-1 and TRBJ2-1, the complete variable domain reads KAGVTQTPRYLIKTRGQQVTLSCSPISGHRSVSWYQQTPGQGLQFLFEYFSETQRNKGNFPGRFSGRQFSNSRSEMNVSTLELGDSALYLCASSLGGLAGGVNEQFFGPGTRLTVL.

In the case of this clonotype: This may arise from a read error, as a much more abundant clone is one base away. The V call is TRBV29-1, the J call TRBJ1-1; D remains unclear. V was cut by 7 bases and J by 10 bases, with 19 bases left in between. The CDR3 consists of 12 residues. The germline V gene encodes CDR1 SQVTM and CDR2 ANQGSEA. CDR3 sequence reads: CSAQPRQDRAFF. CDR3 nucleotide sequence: TGCAGCGCTCAACCAAGGCAGGATCGAGCTTTCTTT.

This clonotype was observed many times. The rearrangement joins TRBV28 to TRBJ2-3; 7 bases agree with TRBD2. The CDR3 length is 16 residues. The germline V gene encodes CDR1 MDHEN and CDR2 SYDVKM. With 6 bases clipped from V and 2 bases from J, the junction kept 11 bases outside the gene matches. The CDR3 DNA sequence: TGTGCCAGCAGCGAAGCGGGAACACAAAACACAGATACGCAGTATTTT. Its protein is CASSEAGTQNTDTQYF.

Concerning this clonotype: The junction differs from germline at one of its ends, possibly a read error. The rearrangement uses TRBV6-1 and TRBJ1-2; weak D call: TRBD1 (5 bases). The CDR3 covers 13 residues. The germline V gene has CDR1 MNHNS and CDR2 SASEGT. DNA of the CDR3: TGTGCCAGCAGTGATGGGGGGTGGTATGTCTACACCTTC. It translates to CASSDGGWYVYTF.

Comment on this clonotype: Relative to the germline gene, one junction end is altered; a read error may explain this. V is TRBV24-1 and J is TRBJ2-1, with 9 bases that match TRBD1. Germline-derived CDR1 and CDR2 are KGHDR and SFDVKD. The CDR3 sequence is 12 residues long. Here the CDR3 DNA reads TGTGCCACCAGTGATTACCACAGGGGGCTGGTCTTC. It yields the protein CATSDYHRGLVF.

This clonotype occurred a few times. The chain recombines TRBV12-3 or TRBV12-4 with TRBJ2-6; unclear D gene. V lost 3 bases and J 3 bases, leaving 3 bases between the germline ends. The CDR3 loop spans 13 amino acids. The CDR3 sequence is CASSFYGANVLTF. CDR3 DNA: TGTGCCAGCAGTTTTTATGGGGCCAACGTCCTGACTTTC.

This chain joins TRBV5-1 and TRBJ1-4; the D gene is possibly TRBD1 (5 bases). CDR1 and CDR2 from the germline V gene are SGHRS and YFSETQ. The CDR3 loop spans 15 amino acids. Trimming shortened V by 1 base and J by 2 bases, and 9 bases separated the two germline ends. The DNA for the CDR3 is TGCGCCAGCAGCTTGCAGGGTGGGACTAATGAAAAACTGTTTTTT. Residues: CASSLQGGTNEKLFF.

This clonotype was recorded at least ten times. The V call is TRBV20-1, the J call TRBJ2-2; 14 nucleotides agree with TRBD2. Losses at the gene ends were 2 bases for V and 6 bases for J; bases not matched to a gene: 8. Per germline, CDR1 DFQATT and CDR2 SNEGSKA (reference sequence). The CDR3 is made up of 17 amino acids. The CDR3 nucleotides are TGCAGTGCTAGAACAGTGACTAGCGGGGGGGCCGCCGGGGAGCTGTTTTTT. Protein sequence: CSARTVTSGGAAGELFF.

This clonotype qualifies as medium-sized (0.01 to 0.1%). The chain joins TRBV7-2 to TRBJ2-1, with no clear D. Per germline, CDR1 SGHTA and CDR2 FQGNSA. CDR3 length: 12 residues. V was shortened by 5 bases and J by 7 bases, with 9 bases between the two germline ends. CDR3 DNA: TGTGCCAGCAGCCCTCGTACGAATGAGCAGTTCTTC. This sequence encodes CASSPRTNEQFF.

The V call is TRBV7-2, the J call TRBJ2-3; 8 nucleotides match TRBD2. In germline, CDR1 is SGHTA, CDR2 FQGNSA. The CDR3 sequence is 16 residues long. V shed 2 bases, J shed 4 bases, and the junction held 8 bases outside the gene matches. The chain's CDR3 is CASSLRGGPRADTQYF. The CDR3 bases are TGTGCCAGCAGCTTACGGGGGGGCCCGAGGGCAGATACGCAGTATTTT. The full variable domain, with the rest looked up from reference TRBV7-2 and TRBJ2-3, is GAGVSQSPSNKVTEKGKDVELRCDPISGHTALYWYRQSLGQGLEFLIYFQGNSAPDKSGLPSDRFSAERTGGSVSTLTIQRTQQEDSAVYLCASSLRGGPRADTQYFGPGTRLTVL.